The 26 T cell receptor beta chains listed next were all sequenced from one sample in a study of blood T cells in healthy people across ages. PCR was performed a second time for about 7 to 11 cycles using a sample-barcoded 5' primer and a J-beta primer mix. TCRdb used MiXCR to reprocess the 5' RACE reads, holding one entry per CDR3 protein. The data contain about 780,000 distinct CDR3 sequences, roughly 46% of them singletons. Material for sequencing was blood. These receptors originate from a man older than 75 in good health.

This clonotype has just a few counts. V and J are TRBV7-9 and TRBJ2-1, with a possible D match to TRBD1 (5 bases). Germline loops: CDR1 SEHNR, CDR2 FQNEAQ (reference sequence). This CDR3 contains 19 residues. V lost 5 bases to trimming and J lost 7 bases, with 30 bases between them. The CDR3 sequence: CASSPGSLYTRQLINEQFF. Written as DNA, the CDR3 is TGTGCCAGCAGCCCTGGCTCCTTATACACGCGACAGTTGATAAATGAGCAGTTCTTC. The full variable domain, completed using reference TRBV7-9 and TRBJ2-1, is DTGVSQNPRHKITKRGQNVTFRCDPISEHNRLYWYRQTLGQGPEFLTYFQNEAQLEKSRLLSDRFSAERPKGSFSTLEIQRTEQGDSAMYLCASSPGSLYTRQLINEQFFGPGTRLTVL.

The J gene is TRBJ1-5, the V gene TRBV4-2; no clear D gene. The CDR3 is made up of 13 amino acids. Trimming removed 0 bases from V and 9 bases from J, with 9 bases in between. Germline V gives CDR1 LGHNA, CDR2 YNFKEQ. In DNA form, the CDR3 reads TGTGCCAGCAGCCAAGATATGACTGGGCCCCAGCATTTT. Its translation: CASSQDMTGPQHF.

The rearrangement joins TRBV14 to TRBJ2-1; 9 bases line up with TRBD1. This CDR3 contains 16 residues. V lost 6 bases to trimming and J lost 2 bases; unmatched junction nucleotides: 8. The germline V gene has CDR1 SGHDN and CDR2 FVKESK. The CDR3 DNA is TGTGCCAGCAGTCGCGGGACAGGGTCCCCCTACAATGAGCAGTTCTTC. Translated, it gives CASSRGTGSPYNEQFF.

The chain is built from TRBV15 and TRBJ1-5; D not resolved. CDR1 and CDR2 (germline): LNHNV, YYDKDF (reference sequence). V lost 5 bases, J lost 0 bases, and 17 bases lay in between. This CDR3 is 17 amino acids long. The CDR3 DNA reads as TGTGCCACCAGCGGTTTCGGGAGACCGTATAGCAATCAGCCCCAGCATTTT. Amino acid sequence: CATSGFGRPYSNQPQHF.

V gene TRBV7-2 combines with J gene TRBJ2-4, with TRBD2 identical over 8 bases. Losses at the gene ends were 2 bases for V and 8 bases for J; bases not matched to a gene: 5. This CDR3 has 14 amino acids. Germline V gene sequence: CDR1 SGHTA, CDR2 FQGNSA. The CDR3 loop reads CASSLHRGGYIQYF. CDR3 DNA sequence: TGTGCCAGCAGCTTACATCGCGGGGGGTACATTCAGTACTTC.

The chain uses TRBV27 and TRBJ2-1, with D hard to call. The CDR3 is made up of 14 amino acids. Germline V gene sequence: CDR1 MNHEY, CDR2 SMNVEV (reference sequence). The germline V and J ends were trimmed by 0 bases and 5 bases, with 8 bases remaining between them. The CDR3, as DNA: TGTGCCAGCAGTTTATCCCGGTCCCACAATGAGCAGTTCTTC. Protein: CASSLSRSHNEQFF.

The rearrangement uses TRBV5-1 and TRBJ2-7; 7 nucleotides align to TRBD2. The length of the CDR3 is 15 residues. Germline CDR1 and CDR2: SGHRS and YFSETQ. V trimming: 0 bases; J trimming: 3 bases; junction bases outside the gene matches: 6. CDR3 sequence (DNA): TGCGCCAGCAGCTTGGGGGGTCGCGGGGGCTACGAGCAGTACTTC. Translating gives CASSLGGRGGYEQYF.

The chain has TRBV21-1 and TRBJ2-5. TRBV21-1 is shown as a pseudogene. The CDR3 is made up of 16 amino acids. The CDR3: CASSKARAGVVETQYF. In nucleotides, the CDR3 is TGTGCCAGCAGCAAAGCGCGGGCAGGAGTTGTTGAGACCCAGTACTTC.

This clonotype was recorded only once. A read error may produce the germline difference seen at one junction end. V and J are TRBV5-1 and TRBJ2-5; the D gene is possibly TRBD2 (6 bases). The CDR3 extends over 15 amino acids. The V gene's germline CDR1 is SGHRS and CDR2 YFSETQ. The CDR3: CASSLARGMGETQYF. As DNA, the CDR3 is TGCGCCAGCAGCTTGGCTCGGGGGATGGGAGAGACTCAGTACTTC.

This CDR3 reads CATSRDKQGWDGYTF. DNA of the CDR3: TGTGCCACCAGCAGAGATAAACAGGGCTGGGATGGCTACACCTTC. The chain combines TRBV15 with TRBJ1-2, with D perhaps matching TRBD1 (6 bases). The CDR3 has 15 amino acids. Germline CDR1 and CDR2: LNHNV and YYDKDF (reference sequence). V was trimmed by 0 bases and J by 6 bases, leaving 14 bases between them.

Ten or more counts support this clonotype. V is TRBV12-3 or TRBV12-4 and J is TRBJ2-7; D perhaps matches TRBD2 (6 bases). Trimming removed 0 bases at V and 4 bases at J, with 7 bases between. The CDR3 runs to 13 residues. CDR3 sequence reads: CASSLAAGYEQYF. The CDR3 DNA reads TGTGCCAGCAGTTTAGCGGCGGGATACGAGCAGTACTTC.

The V gene is TRBV12-3 or TRBV12-4, the J gene TRBJ1-4, with 7 positions matching TRBD1. The CDR3 runs to 16 residues. V shed 5 bases and J 4 bases; nucleotides not matched to a gene: 10. The CDR3 sequence: CASSQQGRGVNEKLFF. CDR3 in DNA: TGTGCCAGCAGTCAACAGGGGCGGGGAGTTAATGAAAAACTGTTTTTT.

The J gene is TRBJ2-1, the V gene TRBV4-2; the D is unclear. V lost 0 bases to trimming and J lost 10 bases, with 13 bases between them. The CDR3 totals 14 residues. CDR1 is LGHNA and CDR2 is YNFKEQ in the germline V gene. The chain's CDR3 is CASSQDDERREQFF. The DNA of the CDR3 is TGTGCCAGCAGCCAAGATGATGAGCGACGGGAGCAGTTCTTC.

This clonotype was recorded a few times. The chain joins TRBV15 to TRBJ2-7, with a possible D match to TRBD1 (6 bases). The end of the DNA aligns better with TRBJ2-5, so the J call may be wrong. The germline gives CDR1 LNHNV, CDR2 YYDKDF (reference sequence). The CDR3 has 14 residues. The CDR3, as DNA: TGTGCCACCAGCAGAGGGGGACAAGGAGAGACCCAGTACTTC. Residues: CATSRGGQGETQYF.

This clonotype appeared many times. This sequence joins TRBV29-1 and TRBJ2-3; no definite D call. This CDR3 has 11 residues. Germline CDR1 reads SQVTM; CDR2 reads ANQGSEA. V shed 4 bases and J shed 8 bases, with 10 bases lying between them. The DNA for the CDR3 is TGCAGCGTTGGACCCCTTGGTACGCAGTATTTT. Amino acids: CSVGPLGTQYF.

This clonotype was recorded a few times. The rearrangement links TRBV24-1 to TRBJ2-7; 7 nucleotides line up with TRBD1. CDR3 length: 13 amino acids. CDR1 and CDR2 from the germline V gene are KGHDR and SFDVKD. With 6 bases clipped from V and 6 bases from J, the junction kept 7 bases outside the gene matches. The CDR3 here is CATSQTGDREQYF. The CDR3 nucleotides read TGTGCCACCAGTCAAACAGGGGATCGCGAGCAGTACTTC.

This chain links TRBV24-1 with TRBJ1-5, with a possible D match to TRBD1 (6 bases). The germline V gene encodes CDR1 KGHDR and CDR2 SFDVKD. The V gene lost 2 bases and the J gene lost 5 bases, with 12 bases spanning the gap. The length of the CDR3 is 15 residues. The CDR3 is CATSDSQGWDQPQHF. The CDR3 DNA reads TGTGCCACCAGTGATTCACAGGGATGGGATCAGCCCCAGCATTTT.

With regard to this clonotype: It may be a read error: a sequence one base away is much more abundant. The chain is built from TRBV20-1 and TRBJ2-5; D call uncertain. Trimming took 7 bases from V and 11 from J, leaving 32 bases between them. Germline CDR1 is DFQATT and CDR2 is SNEGSKA (reference sequence). The CDR3 length is 16 residues. This chain's CDR3 is CSVELNLVRQYNEQYF. CDR3 bases: TGCAGTGTTGAGCTTAACCTAGTTCGTCAATACAATGAGCAGTACTTC.

The chain has TRBV28 and TRBJ2-7; D is tentatively TRBD1 or TRBD2 (5 bases each). CDR3 size: 15 residues. Trimming took 6 bases from V and 0 from J, leaving 15 bases between them. Germline loops: CDR1 MDHEN, CDR2 SYDVKM. The CDR3 loop is CASRRGGTLSYEQYF. CDR3 coding DNA: TGTGCCAGCAGGCGTGGGGGAACCCTCTCCTACGAGCAGTACTTC.

This clonotype has just a few counts. V is TRBV12-3 or TRBV12-4 and J is TRBJ2-3; 8 bases are a match to TRBD2. This CDR3 contains 15 residues. Germline trimming cut 7 bases from V and 3 bases from J; bases unmatched to any gene: 9. The CDR3 protein is CASKISGSGTDTQYF. The CDR3 DNA sequence: TGTGCCAGCAAAATAAGCGGGAGTGGGACAGATACGCAGTATTTT.

The V gene is TRBV20-1, the J gene TRBJ2-6; no definite D call. Germline CDR1 is DFQATT and CDR2 is SNEGSKA (reference sequence). CDR3 size: 16 residues. V dropped 0 bases and J dropped 2 bases, with 11 bases sitting between them. In nucleotides, the CDR3 is TGCAGTGCTAGAGATAGGACGAAAGCTGGGGCCAACGTCCTGACTTTC. As protein: CSARDRTKAGANVLTF.

This sequence joins TRBV29-1 and TRBJ2-5, with 10 bases lining up with TRBD1. The V segment lost 6 bases and the J segment 5 bases; nucleotides outside the gene matches: 9. The CDR3 loop spans 14 amino acids. Germline CDR1 is SQVTM and CDR2 is ANQGSEA. The CDR3 region is CSVEPGTGDETQYF. CDR3 coding DNA: TGCAGCGTCGAACCCGGGACAGGGGATGAGACCCAGTACTTC.

This chain links TRBV6-1 with TRBJ2-7; TRBD2 matches 9 bases. V shed 7 bases and J 5 bases; nucleotides not matched to a gene: 12. The germline gives CDR1 MNHNS, CDR2 SASEGT. The CDR3 spans 15 residues. Here the CDR3 reads CASKPLSGSSDEQYF. Here the CDR3 DNA reads TGTGCCAGCAAGCCGCTTAGCGGGAGTTCTGACGAGCAGTACTTC.

V usage is TRBV4-1 and J usage is TRBJ1-2; TRBD1 agrees at 9 bases. Germline CDR1 reads MGHRA; CDR2 reads YSYEKL. The CDR3 consists of 15 residues. Trimming cost V 4 bases and J 2 bases; bases outside gene matches: 5. The CDR3 DNA sequence: TGCGCCAGCAGCCCGACGGGACAGGGCAACTATGGCTACACCTTC. It yields the protein CASSPTGQGNYGYTF.

This clonotype was counted at least ten times. The DNA for the CDR3 is TGCGCCAGCAGCCAAGATCTGCCCCCCGATGGCTACACCTTC. Its translation: CASSQDLPPDGYTF. The chain combines TRBV4-3 with TRBJ1-2; no firm D call. V lost 0 bases to trimming and J lost 6 bases, with 11 bases between them. The CDR3 spans 14 residues. The germline gives CDR1 LGHNA, CDR2 YSLEER.

The genes are TRBV12-3 or TRBV12-4 and TRBJ2-7; possibly TRBD1 or TRBD2 for D (5 bases each). The V gene lost 6 bases and the J gene lost 2 bases, with 11 bases spanning the gap. This CDR3 has 13 amino acids. The CDR3, as DNA: TGTGCCAGCAGAGGGGAGCCTACCTACGAGCAGTACTTC. Its translation: CASRGEPTYEQYF.